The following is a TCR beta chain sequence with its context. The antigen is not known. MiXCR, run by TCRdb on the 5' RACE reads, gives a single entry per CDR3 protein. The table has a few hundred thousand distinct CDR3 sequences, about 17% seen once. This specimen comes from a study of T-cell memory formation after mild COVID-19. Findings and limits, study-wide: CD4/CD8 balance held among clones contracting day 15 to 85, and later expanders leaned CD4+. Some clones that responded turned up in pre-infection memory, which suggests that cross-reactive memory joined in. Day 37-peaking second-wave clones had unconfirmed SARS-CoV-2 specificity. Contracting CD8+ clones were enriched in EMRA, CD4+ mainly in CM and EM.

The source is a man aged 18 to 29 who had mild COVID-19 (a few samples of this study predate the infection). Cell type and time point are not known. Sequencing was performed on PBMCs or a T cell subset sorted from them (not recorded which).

CDR3 region: CASSGGNRDQPQHF. Here the CDR3 DNA reads TGCGCCAGCAGTGGAGGGAATAGGGATCAGCCCCAGCATTTT. The V gene is TRBV10-1, the J gene TRBJ1-5; D remains unclear. Germline CDR1 and CDR2: WNHNN and SYGVQD (reference sequence). The CDR3 extends over 14 amino acids. V lost 4 bases and J 5 bases, leaving 12 bases between the germline ends.